This entry lists 2 T cell receptor beta chains sequenced from one sample in a study of cytomegalovirus exposure and HLA in healthy donors. Generated by immunoSEQ multiplex PCR, the TCRdb table keeps only in-frame clones and is missing some. The sample holds over 200,000 clones, over 65% seen once. The sample consisted of PBMCs. The receptor source for this set is a young woman in good health and CMV-seronegative.

The chain joins TRBV7-9 to TRBJ2-6; no reliable D call. Trimming cost V 6 bases and J 1 base, with 4 bases left between them. The germline CDR1 and CDR2 sequences are SEHNR and FQNEAQ (reference sequence). The CDR3 covers 13 residues. CDR3 sequence (DNA): TGTGCCAGCAGTAGATCTGGGGCCAACGTCCTGACTTTC. Encoded protein: CASSRSGANVLTF.

In its sample, this clone was seen a few times. The sample contains more than one DNA sequence encoding this CDR3. The chain couples TRBV6-5 to TRBJ1-1; tentatively, D is TRBD1 (5 bases). Trimming left V 0 bases short and J 4 bases short, with 12 bases between. The CDR3 is 15 amino acids. The V gene's germline CDR1 is MNHEY and CDR2 SVGAGI. The CDR3 DNA follows: TGTGCCAGCAGTTACTCGGGGCAGTACTCCACTGAAGCTTTCTTT. It yields the protein CASSYSGQYSTEAFF.